The next 30 T cell receptor beta chains were all read from a single sample in a study of early T cells in non-severe SARS-CoV-2 infection. MiXCR was run by TCRdb on the 5' RACE reads, yielding one entry per CDR3 protein. The repertoire has 69,000 or so distinct CDR3 sequences, approximately 13% of them found once; the top ten carry approximately 5.5%. Sequenced sample: whole blood. Receptors originate from an adult who was a healthcare worker with PCR-confirmed SARS-CoV-2 infection or an uninfected control (not recorded which).

The table lists this clonotype with a few counts. The chain uses TRBV5-1 and TRBJ2-7; 9 bases align to TRBD2. In germline, CDR1 is SGHRS, CDR2 YFSETQ. The CDR3 sequence is 15 residues long. The trim removed 3 bases at V and 3 bases at J, leaving 7 bases unmatched. This CDR3 is CASSYQNSGSYEQYF. The CDR3 region has the DNA TGCGCCAGCAGCTACCAAAATAGCGGGAGCTACGAGCAGTACTTC.

Many counts were recorded for this clonotype. V and J are TRBV12-3 or TRBV12-4 and TRBJ2-7, with D possibly matching TRBD2 (6 bases). The V end lost 6 bases, the J end lost 1 base, and 10 bases lay between the germline ends. This CDR3 is 13 amino acids long. The CDR3: CASRQSGSYEQYF. Written as DNA, the CDR3 is TGTGCCAGCAGGCAAAGCGGGTCCTACGAGCAGTACTTC.

V is TRBV20-1 and J is TRBJ2-5, with TRBD1 matching over 8 bases. Trimming took 3 bases from V and 5 from J; bases not matched to a gene: 8. This CDR3 spans 14 amino acids. Per the germline V gene, CDR1 is DFQATT and CDR2 is SNEGSKA (reference sequence). The CDR3 DNA follows: TGCAGTGCTAGCGGACAGGGTAATTTGGAGACCCAGTACTTC. Its protein is CSASGQGNLETQYF.

This clonotype was detected only a few times. CDR3 residues: CASRGTSGDYNEQFF. In DNA, the CDR3 is TGTGCCAGCAGGGGGACTAGCGGAGACTACAATGAGCAGTTCTTC. The chain uses TRBV12-3 or TRBV12-4 and TRBJ2-1, with TRBD2 identical over 11 bases. This CDR3 has 15 amino acids. V shed 6 bases, J shed 3 bases, and the junction held 4 bases outside the gene matches.

This clonotype has a count of ten or more. DNA of the CDR3: TGCGCCAGCAGCTTCAGCCACCCCTATGGCTACACCTTC. Amino acids: CASSFSHPYGYTF. The chain joins TRBV5-1 to TRBJ1-2; no clear D. The CDR3 is 13 amino acids. Between the trimmed V and J ends, which lost 2 bases and 4 bases, there was a span of 9 bases. Germline V CDR1 and CDR2: SGHRS, YFSETQ. Full variable domain (missing parts from reference TRBV5-1 and TRBJ1-2): KAGVTQTPRYLIKTRGQQVTLSCSPISGHRSVSWYQQTPGQGLQFLFEYFSETQRNKGNFPGRFSGRQFSNSRSEMNVSTLELGDSALYLCASSFSHPYGYTFGSGTRLTVV.

The genes are TRBV7-2 and TRBJ2-7, with 13 bases lining up with TRBD2. Trimming cost V 6 bases and J 7 bases; bases outside gene matches: 9. CDR1 and CDR2 from the germline V gene are SGHTA and FQGNSA. The CDR3 spans 15 residues. The CDR3 DNA sequence: TGTGCCAGCAGGAAACTAGCGGGAGGGGCAAGGGAGCAGTACTTC. It encodes CASRKLAGGAREQYF.

Concerning this clonotype itself: One end of the junction fails to match germline, which may point to a read error. CDR3 region: CASSQDGMNTGELLF. The CDR3 DNA is TGTGCCAGCAGCCAGGACGGAATGAACACCGGGGAGCTGCTTTTT. The chain couples TRBV5-6 to TRBJ2-2, with a weak D call TRBD2 (5 bases). This CDR3 is 15 amino acids long. Germline assignment: CDR1 SGHDT and CDR2 YYEEEE.

CDR3 nucleotide sequence: TGTGCCAGTAGTATTCTAAGTGAGATGGGTGGCTACACCTTC. This codes for CASSILSEMGGYTF. The chain links TRBV19 to TRBJ1-2, with D uncertain. The length of the CDR3 is 14 residues. V was trimmed by 3 bases and J by 7 bases, leaving 15 bases between them. Per the germline V gene, CDR1 is LNHDA and CDR2 is SQIVND (reference sequence).

This clonotype was seen more than once but under ten times. The chain uses TRBV5-1 and TRBJ2-5; TRBD1 or TRBD2 may be the D gene (5 bases each). Germline CDR1 and CDR2: SGHRS and YFSETQ. The CDR3 consists of 17 residues. CDR3 residues: CSHGALPSGAAQETQYF. In DNA form, the CDR3 reads TGCTCCCACGGGGCCCTTCCGTCTGGGGCGGCACAAGAGACCCAGTACTTC. Full variable domain (missing parts from reference TRBV5-1 and TRBJ2-5): KAGVTQTPRYLIKTRGQQVTLSCSPISGHRSVSWYQQTPGQGLQFLFEYFSETQRNKGNFPGRFSGRQFSNSRSEMNVSTLELGDSALYLCSHGALPSGAAQETQYFGPGTRLLVL.

This clonotype was counted a few times. The V call is TRBV11-2, the J call TRBJ2-7; possible D gene TRBD1, 5 bases. V was pared by 1 base and J by 2 bases, with 9 bases between. Germline V lookup: CDR1 SGHAT, CDR2 FQNNGV. The CDR3 consists of 14 residues. As DNA, the CDR3 is TGTGCCAGCAGCTTAGTGGTGGGGCCCTACGAGCAGTACTTC. Its translation: CASSLVVGPYEQYF.

This clonotype was counted ten times or more. The rearrangement links TRBV2 to TRBJ2-3, with TRBD2 matching 12 bases. Germline V gene sequence: CDR1 SNHLY, CDR2 FYNNEI. This CDR3 spans 18 amino acids. V lost 9 bases to trimming and J lost 4 bases; unmatched junction nucleotides: 17. CDR3 bases: TGTGCCAGAGAGGGACTAGCGGGCAATTCTCCACCCCCAGATACGCAGTATTTT. Its translation is CAREGLAGNSPPPDTQYF.

This clonotype appeared many times. J is TRBJ1-4 and V is TRBV18; possibly TRBD1 for D (6 bases). The CDR3 covers 17 residues. With 3 bases removed from V and 2 bases from J, the gap between germline ends came to 16 bases. Germline loops: CDR1 KGHSH, CDR2 LQKENI. The CDR3 nucleotides read TGTGCCAGCTCACCTAGGTTGGGGGCGCAGACTAATGAAAAACTGTTTTTT. Translating it yields CASSPRLGAQTNEKLFF.

Many counts were recorded for this clonotype. The genes are TRBV14 and TRBJ2-5, with no clear D. The CDR3 contains 13 residues. The V gene's germline CDR1 is SGHDN and CDR2 FVKESK. Trimming left V 4 bases short and J 0 bases short, with 6 bases between. The CDR3 loop reads CASSLPYQETQYF. As DNA, the CDR3 is TGTGCCAGCAGCCTTCCGTACCAAGAGACCCAGTACTTC.

This clonotype has a single count. The rearrangement uses TRBV7-8 and TRBJ1-2; perhaps TRBD1 as D (6 bases). This CDR3 region has 14 residues. Trimming removed 1 base at V and 4 bases at J, with 10 bases between. The germline V gene encodes CDR1 SGHVS and CDR2 FQNEAQ. CDR3 nucleotides: TGTGCCAGCAGCTTAGGCCACAGGGCCTATGGCTACACCTTC. As protein: CASSLGHRAYGYTF. Full variable domain (missing parts from reference TRBV7-8 and TRBJ1-2): GAGVSQSPRYKVAKRGQDVALRCDPISGHVSLFWYQQALGQGPEFLTYFQNEAQLDKSGLPSDRFFAERPEGSVSTLKIQRTQQEDSAVYLCASSLGHRAYGYTFGSGTRLTVV.

V and J are TRBV7-2 and TRBJ1-2, with D possibly matching TRBD1 (5 bases). The CDR3 has 13 residues. Germline loops: CDR1 SGHTA, CDR2 FQGNSA. V lost 7 bases, J lost 4 bases, and 13 bases lay in between. The CDR3 sequence: CASTLGVGYGYTF. The CDR3 DNA reads as TGTGCCAGCACCCTAGGGGTTGGCTATGGCTACACCTTC.

In its sample, this clonotype was seen a few times. The CDR3 DNA follows: TGCGCCAGCAGCTTTGGGGGCATCTCTGGAAACACCATATATTTT. Residues: CASSFGGISGNTIYF. The chain uses TRBV5-1 and TRBJ1-3; TRBD1 is a possible D gene (6 bases). This CDR3 is 15 amino acids long. CDR1 is SGHRS and CDR2 is YFSETQ in the germline V gene. V was trimmed by 2 bases and J by 0 bases, leaving 9 bases between them.

A note on this clonotype: One junction end does not reproduce the germline sequence, and a read error may be involved. The J gene is TRBJ1-2, the V gene TRBV29-1; D gene ambiguous. Germline assignment: CDR1 SQVTM and CDR2 ANQGSEA. The CDR3 contains 11 residues. CDR3 amino acids: CSSAGNYGFTF. The CDR3 DNA reads as TGCAGCTCGGCGGGGAACTATGGCTTCACCTTC.

This clonotype was seen a few times. The chain uses TRBV5-4 and TRBJ1-2; possibly TRBD1 for D (6 bases). The V and J ends lost 2 bases and 1 base respectively, with 12 bases between them. The CDR3 extends over 15 amino acids. Germline V gene lookup returns CDR1 SGHNT and CDR2 YYREEE (reference sequence). The CDR3 DNA reads TGTGCCAGCAGCTTAGGGGGTACTGGTAACTATGGCTACACCTTC. This encodes CASSLGGTGNYGYTF.

V usage is TRBV25-1 and J usage is TRBJ2-1; TRBD2 matches at 8 bases. The germline V gene encodes CDR1 MGHDK and CDR2 SYGVNS. The CDR3 has 16 amino acids. The J segment lost 3 bases and the V segment lost 3 bases, leaving 7 bases of the junction unmatched. The CDR3 is CASSDLGLAGYNEQFF. In DNA form, the CDR3 reads TGTGCCAGCAGTGACCTAGGGCTAGCGGGCTACAATGAGCAGTTCTTC.

This clonotype was recorded at least ten times. This chain joins TRBV5-1 and TRBJ1-6; 8 bases match TRBD1. V lost 5 bases and J lost 9; bases outside the gene matches: 7. CDR1 and CDR2 from the germline V gene are SGHRS and YFSETQ. This CDR3 region has 14 residues. For the CDR3, the DNA is TGCGCCAGCAGGCAGACAGGGGAGGCTTCACCCCTCCACTTT. This translates into CASRQTGEASPLHF.

This clonotype was recorded at least ten times. The chain has TRBV18 and TRBJ2-1; 12 bases agree with TRBD2. Germline loops: CDR1 KGHSH, CDR2 LQKENI. The J segment lost 1 base and the V segment lost 5 bases, leaving 3 bases of the junction unmatched. The CDR3 runs to 16 residues. CDR3 region: CASSSGLAGSYNEQFF. For the CDR3, the DNA is TGTGCCAGCTCATCCGGACTAGCGGGGTCCTACAATGAGCAGTTCTTC.

The sample holds one count of this clonotype. The V call is TRBV30, the J call TRBJ2-5, with D tentatively TRBD1 (5 bases). V was pared by 4 bases and J by 8 bases, with 23 bases between. Looked up from germline, CDR1 is GTSNPN and CDR2 is SVGIG (reference sequence). This CDR3 has 15 amino acids. The CDR3 bases are TGTGCCTGGACTCTAGGGGCAGGTTCGGGTAGAACCCAGTACTTC. Translation: CAWTLGAGSGRTQYF.

This clonotype has a handful of counts. V is TRBV2 and J is TRBJ1-4; tentatively, D is TRBD1 (5 bases). CDR1 is SNHLY and CDR2 is FYNNEI in the germline V gene. V lost 10 bases and J lost 5, with 20 bases in between. This CDR3 comprises 15 residues. The DNA of the CDR3 is TGTGCCACCCAACCCGGGGGACGTCCGAATGAAAAACTGTTTTTT. Protein sequence: CATQPGGRPNEKLFF. Using reference TRBV2 and TRBJ1-4 for the parts outside the CDR3, the full variable domain is EPEVTQTPSHQVTQMGQEVILRCVPISNHLYFYWYRQILGQKVEFLVSFYNNEISEKSEIFDDQFSVERPDGSNFTLKIRSTKLEDSAMYFCATQPGGRPNEKLFFGSGTQLSVL.

This clonotype has more than one count but fewer than ten. The chain couples TRBV5-4 to TRBJ2-7; no definite D call. CDR1 is SGHNT, CDR2 YYREEE, per germline (reference sequence). V was shortened by 1 base and J by 1 base, with 9 bases between the two germline ends. CDR3 length: 14 amino acids. The CDR3 sequence: CASSLSLVSYEQYF. The CDR3, as DNA: TGTGCCAGCAGCTTGAGTCTGGTTTCCTACGAGCAGTACTTC.

The chain joins TRBV5-1 to TRBJ2-2; D is possibly TRBD2 (5 bases). Germline V gene sequence: CDR1 SGHRS, CDR2 YFSETQ. The V end lost 6 bases, the J end lost 4 bases, and 13 bases lay between the germline ends. The CDR3 is 14 residues long. The CDR3 nucleotides read TGCGCCAGCAACCAGGACGGGGTCACCGGGGAGCTGTTTTTT. The encoded protein is CASNQDGVTGELFF.

This clonotype was counted many times. CDR3 DNA: TGTGCTAGTGGTCCGCGGACAGACAACCCCCAAGAGACCCAGTACTTC. Its protein product is CASGPRTDNPQETQYF. The genes are TRBV12-5 and TRBJ2-5, with TRBD1 as a possible D gene (6 bases). The V gene's germline CDR1 is LGHNT and CDR2 FRNRAP. This CDR3 has 16 amino acids. V was pared by 5 bases and J by 1 base, with 17 bases between. Full variable domain (outside the CDR3, taken from reference TRBV12-5 and TRBJ2-5): DARVTQTPRHKVTEMGQEVTMRCQPILGHNTVFWYRQTMMQGLELLAYFRNRAPLDDSGMPKDRFSAEMPDATLATLKIQPSEPRDSAVYFCASGPRTDNPQETQYFGPGTRLLVL.

On this clonotype itself: A much larger clone lies a single base off, so this may be a read error. V is TRBV7-6 and J is TRBJ2-2; D unresolved. This CDR3 comprises 14 residues. The germline V gene encodes CDR1 SGHVS and CDR2 FNYEAQ. V dropped 1 base and J dropped 2 bases, with 5 bases sitting between them. The CDR3 coding sequence is TGTGCCAGCAGCTTAGACAACAACACCGGGGAGCTGTTTTTT. As protein: CASSLDNNTGELFF.

The chain is built from TRBV29-1 and TRBJ1-1; no reliable D call. The V gene's germline CDR1 is SQVTM and CDR2 ANQGSEA. V shed 2 bases and J shed 5 bases, with 9 bases lying between them. The CDR3 runs to 12 residues. The CDR3 protein is CSVESGRTEAFF. The CDR3 region has the DNA TGCAGCGTTGAAAGTGGTAGGACTGAAGCTTTCTTT.

This clonotype was picked up many times. The CDR3 DNA reads as TGTGCCAGCAGTGAGACCGGGCGCACTGAAGCTTTCTTT. It is translated as CASSETGRTEAFF. The gene calls are TRBV6-1 and TRBJ1-1; no clear D. Deletions cut 3 bases from V and 4 bases from J, with 9 bases between. Germline V lookup: CDR1 MNHNS, CDR2 SASEGT. The CDR3 contains 13 residues.

In its sample, this clonotype was seen many times. The chain joins TRBV29-1 to TRBJ2-3; D is perhaps TRBD2 (7 bases). In germline, CDR1 is SQVTM, CDR2 ANQGSEA. Trimming removed 0 bases at V and 5 bases at J, with 24 bases between. This CDR3 is built from 18 residues. As DNA, the CDR3 is TGCAGCGTTGAAGAGATAAGGAGGGGGGGGCGAGGAAGAGATACGCAGTATTTT. Protein sequence: CSVEEIRRGGRGRDTQYF.